This entry features one T cell receptor beta chain sequence. Its antigen is unknown. Among the healthy controls, all of them blood donors, the median age was approximately 53 years (range about 20-80) and 45% to 70% were female. This sample stems from a study of somatic mutations in cytotoxic T cells in rheumatoid arthritis. Some clones are missing from TCRdb's copy, which holds only in-frame ones; the method was immunoSEQ multiplex PCR. The table shows about 11,000 clones, with approximately 73% occurring only once. General study findings and limits: Nobody knew which antigens the expanded CD8+ clones targeted.

The sequence was obtained from a woman between 40 and 50 years old in good health. The specimen was CD8+ T cells sorted from blood.

CDR3 sequence reads: CASSYGGLYGYTF. The CDR3 nucleotides are TGTGCCAGCAGTTACGGCGGTCTATATGGCTACACCTTC. The gene calls are TRBV6-5 and TRBJ1-2, with D unresolved. Looked up from germline, CDR1 is MNHEY and CDR2 is SVGAGI. Trimming left V 2 bases short and J 5 bases short, with 9 bases between. The CDR3 runs to 13 residues.